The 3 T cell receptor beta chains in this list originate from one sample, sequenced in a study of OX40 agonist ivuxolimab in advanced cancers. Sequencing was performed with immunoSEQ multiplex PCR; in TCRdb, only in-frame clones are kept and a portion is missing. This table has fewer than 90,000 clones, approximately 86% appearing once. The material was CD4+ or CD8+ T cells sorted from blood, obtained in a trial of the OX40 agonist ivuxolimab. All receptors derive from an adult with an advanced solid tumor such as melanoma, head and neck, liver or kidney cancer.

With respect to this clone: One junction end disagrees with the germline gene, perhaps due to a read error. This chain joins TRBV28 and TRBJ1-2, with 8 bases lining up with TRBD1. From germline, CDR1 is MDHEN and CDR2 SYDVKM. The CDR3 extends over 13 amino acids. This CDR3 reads CASSPYLDRGTLF. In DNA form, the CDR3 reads TGTGCCAGCAGTCCTTACCTTGACAGGGGAACCCTCTTC.

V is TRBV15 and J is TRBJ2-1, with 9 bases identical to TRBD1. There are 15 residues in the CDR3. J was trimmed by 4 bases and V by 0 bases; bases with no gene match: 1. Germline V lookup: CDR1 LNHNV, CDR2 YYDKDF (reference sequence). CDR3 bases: TGTGCCACCAGCAGAGAACAGGGGGCATACAATGAGCAGTTCTTC. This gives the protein CATSREQGAYNEQFF.

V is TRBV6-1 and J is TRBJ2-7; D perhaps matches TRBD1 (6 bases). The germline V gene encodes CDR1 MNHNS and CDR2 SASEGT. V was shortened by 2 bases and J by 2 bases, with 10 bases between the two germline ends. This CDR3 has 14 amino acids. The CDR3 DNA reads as TGTGCCAGCAGTGAAATCCGGACAGCCTACGAGCAGTACTTC. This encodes CASSEIRTAYEQYF.